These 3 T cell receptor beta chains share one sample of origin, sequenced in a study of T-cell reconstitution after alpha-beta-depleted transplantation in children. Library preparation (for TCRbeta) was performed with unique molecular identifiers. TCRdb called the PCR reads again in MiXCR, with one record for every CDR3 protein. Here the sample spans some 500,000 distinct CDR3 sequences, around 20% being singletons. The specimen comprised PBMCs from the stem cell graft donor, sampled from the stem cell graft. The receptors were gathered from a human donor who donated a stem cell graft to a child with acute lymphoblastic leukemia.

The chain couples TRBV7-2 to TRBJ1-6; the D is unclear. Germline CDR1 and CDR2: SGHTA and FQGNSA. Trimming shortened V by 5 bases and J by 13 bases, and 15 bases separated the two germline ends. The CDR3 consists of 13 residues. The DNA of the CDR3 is TGTGCCAGCAGCCATGGCACAACGGTGCCCCTCCACTTT. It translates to CASSHGTTVPLHF.

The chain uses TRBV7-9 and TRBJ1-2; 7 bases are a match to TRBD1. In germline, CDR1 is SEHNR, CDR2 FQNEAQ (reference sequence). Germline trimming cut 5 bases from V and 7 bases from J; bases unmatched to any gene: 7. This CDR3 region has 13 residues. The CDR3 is CASSIQGLGGYTF. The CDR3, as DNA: TGTGCCAGCAGCATACAGGGGCTGGGTGGCTACACCTTC.

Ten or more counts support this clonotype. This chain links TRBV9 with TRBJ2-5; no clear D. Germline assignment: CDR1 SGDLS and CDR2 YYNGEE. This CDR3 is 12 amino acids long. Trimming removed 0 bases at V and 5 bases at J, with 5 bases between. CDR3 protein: CASSVDGETQYF. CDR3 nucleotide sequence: TGTGCCAGCAGCGTAGACGGGGAGACCCAGTACTTC.